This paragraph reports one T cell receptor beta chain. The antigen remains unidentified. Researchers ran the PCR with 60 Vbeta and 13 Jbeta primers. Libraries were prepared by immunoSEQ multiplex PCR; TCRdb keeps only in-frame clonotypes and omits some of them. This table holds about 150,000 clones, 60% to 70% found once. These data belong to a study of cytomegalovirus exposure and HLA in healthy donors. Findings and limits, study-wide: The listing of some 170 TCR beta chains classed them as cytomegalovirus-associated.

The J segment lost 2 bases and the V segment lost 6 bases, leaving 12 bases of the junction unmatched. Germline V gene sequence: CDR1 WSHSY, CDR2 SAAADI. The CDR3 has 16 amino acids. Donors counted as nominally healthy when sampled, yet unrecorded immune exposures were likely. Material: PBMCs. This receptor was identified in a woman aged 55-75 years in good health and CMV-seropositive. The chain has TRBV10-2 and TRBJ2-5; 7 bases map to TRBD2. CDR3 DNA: TGCGCCAGCAGGGCGACGACAGACGGGGGGCAAGAGACCCAGTACTTC. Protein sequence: CASRATTDGGQETQYF.